Below, 32 T cell receptor beta chains from the same sample are listed, as sequenced in a study of post-analysis software for immune sequencing data (dated by TCRdb to 2015 to 2017). Overall study results and their limits: Roughly 5 TRBV segments, including TRBV5-6, TRBV5-1 and TRBV20-1, were significantly more frequent in patients than controls.

Receptor libraries were prepared by PCR. The sequencing machine was an Illumina HiSeq 2500. To reduce PCR and sequencing biases, unique molecular identifiers were built into the TCR beta cDNA libraries. TCRdb reprocessed the public reads (quality trimming at Q25 with fastp, clone calling with MiXCR) and kept in-frame beta chains. Rows with one shared CDR3 protein collapse into an entry with the most common genes and DNA. The sample table contains a few hundred thousand distinct CDR3 sequences; only one count was recorded for 30% to 45% of them. The top ten hold 6% to 9% of the sample. Their specific antigens are unknown. The specimen sequenced was blood. These receptors all stem from a girl aged 2-9 years with multiple sclerosis.

This clonotype was counted only a few times. The chain links TRBV28 to TRBJ2-1, with 12 bases fitting TRBD2. Germline values: CDR1 MDHEN, CDR2 SYDVKM. The V segment lost 3 bases and the J segment 9 bases; nucleotides outside the gene matches: 12. The CDR3 contains 17 residues. The CDR3 coding sequence is TGTGCCAGCAGTTTTAGTCTAGCGGGAGGGGTGAGGGGTGAGCAGTTCTTC. This gives the protein CASSFSLAGGVRGEQFF.

The rearrangement uses TRBV28 and TRBJ2-3; D unresolved. The CDR3 totals 16 residues. V was trimmed by 7 bases and J by 2 bases, leaving 19 bases between them. Per germline, CDR1 MDHEN and CDR2 SYDVKM. The CDR3 reads CASTPGKVLPTDTQYF. Written as DNA, the CDR3 is TGTGCCAGCACCCCTGGAAAGGTCCTTCCCACAGATACGCAGTATTTT.

This chain links TRBV18 with TRBJ2-7; 8 bases are shared with TRBD1. The CDR3 runs 13 residues. Germline V gives CDR1 KGHSH, CDR2 LQKENI. Losses at the gene ends were 4 bases for V and 7 bases for J; bases not matched to a gene: 6. The CDR3 DNA is TGTGCCAGCTCACGACAGGGGTCGGCTGAGCAGTACTTC. Translated, it gives CASSRQGSAEQYF.

Only one count was recorded for this clonotype. The chain is built from TRBV9 and TRBJ2-2, with D perhaps assigned TRBD1 or TRBD2 (5 bases each). CDR1 is SGDLS, CDR2 YYNGEE, per germline. Trimming took off 5 bases at V and 5 bases at J, with 16 bases between the two ends. This CDR3 is 15 amino acids long. The CDR3: CASSLRAGLTGELFF. CDR3 in DNA: TGTGCCAGCAGTCTGAGGGCAGGGTTGACCGGGGAGCTGTTTTTT.

The V gene is TRBV12-5, the J gene TRBJ1-2; possibly TRBD1 for D (5 bases). Trimming removed 0 bases from V and 5 bases from J, with 16 bases in between. Germline V gene data show CDR1 as LGHNT and CDR2 as FRNRAP. The CDR3 runs 16 residues. CDR3 protein: CASGLVSGLGGYGYTF. CDR3 sequence (DNA): TGTGCTAGTGGTTTGGTATCGGGGCTCGGAGGGTATGGCTACACCTTC.

This clonotype has only a few counts. The chain uses TRBV6-5 and TRBJ1-2; a weak D match, TRBD1 (6 bases). V lost 5 bases, J lost 7 bases, and 20 bases lay in between. CDR3 size: 15 residues. The germline gives CDR1 MNHEY, CDR2 SVGAGI. The CDR3 reads CASSPQGEGLSGYTF. CDR3 in DNA: TGTGCCAGCAGTCCACAGGGCGAAGGTTTAAGTGGCTACACCTTC.

The chain recombines TRBV6-6 with TRBJ2-7; D gene unclear. Germline lookup yields CDR1 MNHNY and CDR2 SVGAGI (reference sequence). The CDR3 is made up of 13 amino acids. The V end was cut by 5 bases, the J end by 0 bases, with 8 bases between. The CDR3 DNA follows: TGTGCCAGCAGTCTCCTGAGCTCCTACGAGCAGTACTTC. The encoded protein is CASSLLSSYEQYF.

On this clonotype: The junction and the germline gene differ at one end; a read error may be behind it. This chain joins TRBV12-3 or TRBV12-4 and TRBJ1-2; D is unresolved. This CDR3 comprises 13 residues. As DNA, the CDR3 is TGTGCCAGCAGAACCACAACTAACTACGGCTACACCTTC. It yields the protein CASRTTTNYGYTF.

This clonotype was seen a few times. This chain uses TRBV20-1 with TRBJ2-7, with D perhaps given as TRBD1 or TRBD2 (5 bases each). The CDR3 consists of 14 residues. The germline V and J ends were trimmed by 3 bases and 3 bases, with 15 bases remaining between them. Germline V gives CDR1 DFQATT, CDR2 SNEGSKA (reference sequence). Here the CDR3 DNA reads TGCAGTGCTAGTTCGGGGCTAGTGGGCTACGAGCAGTACTTC. Protein: CSASSGLVGYEQYF.

V usage is TRBV29-1 and J usage is TRBJ1-4; a weak D match, TRBD1 (5 bases). This CDR3 is 13 amino acids long. Trimming pared 4 bases from V and 7 bases from J, leaving 13 bases between. Germline V gene sequence: CDR1 SQVTM, CDR2 ANQGSEA. CDR3 coding DNA: TGCAGCGTTGGGACACCAGTGGGTGAAAAACTGTTTTTT. Translating it yields CSVGTPVGEKLFF.

The chain carries TRBV5-4 and TRBJ1-1; no definite D call. This CDR3 has 15 amino acids. The germline V gene has CDR1 SGHNT and CDR2 YYREEE (reference sequence). V was trimmed by 4 bases and J by 1 base, leaving 14 bases between them. The DNA for the CDR3 is TGTGCCAGCAGCCCCAGCGGACGGGAGAACACTGAAGCTTTCTTT. Its translation: CASSPSGRENTEAFF.

V gene TRBV24-1 combines with J gene TRBJ2-3; D is ambiguous. Germline values: CDR1 KGHDR, CDR2 SFDVKD. V lost 4 bases and J lost 6, with 10 bases in between. This CDR3 comprises 13 residues. The CDR3 loop is CATSEPPPDTQYF. The CDR3, as DNA: TGTGCCACCAGTGAGCCCCCACCGGATACGCAGTATTTT.

The chain combines TRBV7-9 with TRBJ2-3; 9 bases are shared with TRBD2. With 6 bases clipped from V and 4 bases from J, the junction kept 8 bases outside the gene matches. The CDR3 totals 15 residues. The germline gives CDR1 SEHNR, CDR2 FQNEAQ (reference sequence). The CDR3 reads CASSSSGVPSDTQYF. The CDR3 DNA reads as TGTGCCAGCAGTTCTAGCGGGGTCCCCTCAGATACGCAGTATTTT.

The V gene is TRBV28, the J gene TRBJ1-4; TRBD1 might be the D (6 bases). The CDR3 length is 14 residues. Germline CDR1 reads MDHEN; CDR2 reads SYDVKM. Trimming took off 8 bases at V and 8 bases at J, with 18 bases between the two ends. The CDR3 is CASLAGTTGEKLFF. The CDR3 nucleotides are TGTGCCAGCTTGGCCGGGACAACGGGGGAAAAACTGTTTTTT.

A few counts support this clonotype. The V gene is TRBV3-1, the J gene TRBJ2-5; 8 nucleotides align to TRBD2. This CDR3 is built from 13 residues. The germline V gene has CDR1 LGHDT and CDR2 YNNKEL (reference sequence). Trimming removed 1 base from V and 7 bases from J; junction bases left unmatched: 2. This CDR3 is CASSQVSGGTQYF. Written as DNA, the CDR3 is TGTGCCAGCAGCCAAGTGAGCGGGGGGACCCAGTACTTC.

CDR3 sequence: CSARRPGSYSNQPQHF. DNA for the CDR3: TGCAGTGCTAGAAGACCGGGGTCTTATAGCAATCAGCCCCAGCATTTT. The chain joins TRBV20-1 to TRBJ1-5; D gene ambiguous. Trimming removed 2 bases at V and 0 bases at J, with 14 bases between. The CDR3 sequence is 16 residues long. Germline CDR1 reads DFQATT; CDR2 reads SNEGSKA (reference sequence).

This clonotype has only one observation. The chain couples TRBV2 to TRBJ2-5; TRBD1 or TRBD2 may be the D gene (5 bases each). The germline V and J ends were trimmed by 2 bases and 1 base, with 11 bases remaining between them. The germline gives CDR1 SNHLY, CDR2 FYNNEI. There are 15 residues in the CDR3. CDR3 region: CASSEKGPFQETQYF. The CDR3 DNA reads as TGTGCCAGCAGTGAAAAGGGACCGTTCCAAGAGACCCAGTACTTC.

This chain links TRBV4-2 with TRBJ1-4, with D unresolved. Germline V lookup: CDR1 LGHNA, CDR2 YNFKEQ. V dropped 5 bases and J dropped 0 bases, with 10 bases sitting between them. CDR3 length: 15 amino acids. The CDR3 reads CASSRRGATNEKLFF. DNA of the CDR3: TGTGCCAGCAGCAGGCGCGGCGCAACTAATGAAAAACTGTTTTTT.

The chain combines TRBV27 with TRBJ2-1; TRBD2 agrees at 8 bases. V was pared by 2 bases and J by 2 bases, with 5 bases of the junction left unmatched. This CDR3 region has 16 residues. The germline V gene encodes CDR1 MNHEY and CDR2 SMNVEV (reference sequence). For the CDR3, the DNA is TGTGCCAGCAGTTTAATAGCGGGAAGCGCCTACAATGAGCAGTTCTTC. It codes for CASSLIAGSAYNEQFF.

The V call is TRBV20-1, the J call TRBJ2-5; 9 nucleotides line up with TRBD1. CDR3 length: 16 amino acids. J lost 0 bases, V lost 3 bases, and 8 bases had no gene match. The germline V gene encodes CDR1 DFQATT and CDR2 SNEGSKA (reference sequence). The CDR3 bases are TGCAGTGCTAGCCCTTCTACAGGGGGCAACCAAGAGACCCAGTACTTC. The encoded protein is CSASPSTGGNQETQYF.

Only a few counts were recorded for this clonotype. The chain couples TRBV5-1 to TRBJ2-1, with 9 bases fitting TRBD2. The CDR3 has 19 residues. V was clipped by 0 bases and J by 8 bases; unmatched bases: 18. Germline V gene data show CDR1 as SGHRS and CDR2 as YFSETQ. The DNA for the CDR3 is TGCGCCAGCAGCTTGGTCAGTTTTGTAGCGGGAGCAATAATCGATGAGCAGTTCTTC. As protein: CASSLVSFVAGAIIDEQFF.

This clonotype came up a few times. The V and J genes are TRBV5-5 and TRBJ2-7; TRBD1 is a possible D gene (6 bases). The V gene's germline CDR1 is SGHKS and CDR2 YYEKEE (reference sequence). Trimming removed 1 base from V and 4 bases from J, with 18 bases in between. The CDR3 loop spans 16 amino acids. The CDR3 loop reads CASSLPQTGYLYEQYF. CDR3 DNA: TGTGCCAGCAGCTTGCCTCAAACAGGGTACCTGTACGAGCAGTACTTC.

The CDR3: CASSRSGLAGGFYEQYF. The CDR3 DNA sequence: TGTGCCAGCAGTCGCTCCGGACTAGCGGGAGGCTTCTACGAGCAGTACTTC. The genes are TRBV27 and TRBJ2-5, with 14 bases identical to TRBD2. The DNA matches TRBJ2-7 better at its end, which makes the J call doubtful. The CDR3 extends over 17 amino acids. Germline values: CDR1 MNHEY, CDR2 SMNVEV (reference sequence).

This clonotype was found a few times. This chain joins TRBV5-1 and TRBJ2-1; D is unresolved. The CDR3 covers 14 residues. Germline V gene lookup returns CDR1 SGHRS and CDR2 YFSETQ. Trimming removed 0 bases at V and 4 bases at J, with 8 bases between. This CDR3 is CASSLASDYNEQFF. The CDR3 DNA follows: TGCGCCAGCAGCTTGGCCTCTGATTACAATGAGCAGTTCTTC.

Here the CDR3 reads CSVRWGQGTEQFF. The CDR3 DNA reads as TGCAGCGTTCGGTGGGGACAGGGGACTGAGCAGTTCTTC. The chain joins TRBV29-1 to TRBJ2-1; TRBD1 matches 10 bases. This CDR3 is 13 amino acids long. Germline-derived CDR1 and CDR2 are SQVTM and ANQGSEA. J was trimmed by 9 bases and V by 5 bases; bases with no gene match: 7.

The chain has TRBV24-1 and TRBJ2-1, with TRBD2 identical over 8 bases. The germline V gene encodes CDR1 KGHDR and CDR2 SFDVKD. The CDR3 covers 16 residues. With 5 bases clipped from V and 5 bases from J, the junction kept 10 bases outside the gene matches. The CDR3 DNA follows: TGTGCCACCAGTGGGGTGAGCGGGAGTGAAAACAATGAGCAGTTCTTC. As protein: CATSGVSGSENNEQFF.

This clonotype was seen only a few times. The V call is TRBV24-1, the J call TRBJ2-3; a possible D gene is TRBD2 (5 bases). V shed 9 bases and J shed 4 bases, with 22 bases lying between them. The CDR3 extends over 16 amino acids. Germline-derived CDR1 and CDR2 are KGHDR and SFDVKD. The CDR3 DNA follows: TGTGCCACCGTCCCGATTAGGTTAGCGTGGTCAGATACGCAGTATTTT. Amino acids: CATVPIRLAWSDTQYF.

This clonotype was observed a few times. V is TRBV10-1 and J is TRBJ2-3; D remains ambiguous. Germline V gene data show CDR1 as WNHNN and CDR2 as SYGVQD (reference sequence). The CDR3 has 13 amino acids. The germline V and J ends were trimmed by 0 bases and 4 bases, with 5 bases remaining between them. The CDR3 protein is CASSESGPDTQYF. In nucleotides, the CDR3 is TGCGCCAGCAGTGAGTCGGGCCCAGATACGCAGTATTTT.

V is TRBV7-9 and J is TRBJ2-3, with 8 bases that match TRBD1. Looked up from germline, CDR1 is SEHNR and CDR2 is FQNEAQ (reference sequence). V lost 2 bases and J lost 0; bases outside the gene matches: 4. This CDR3 has 16 amino acids. This CDR3 is CASSLRTGFSTDTQYF. CDR3 sequence (DNA): TGTGCCAGCAGCTTAAGGACAGGGTTCAGCACAGATACGCAGTATTTT.

A few counts support this clonotype. The chain is built from TRBV29-1 and TRBJ1-2; the match to TRBD1 covers 8 bases. The germline V gene has CDR1 SQVTM and CDR2 ANQGSEA. The CDR3 covers 17 residues. Trimming at V came to 3 bases and at J to 0 bases, leaving 12 bases not matched to a gene. The CDR3 DNA reads as TGCAGCGTTGACAGGACAGGGTATGGAGGTGCTAACTATGGCTACACCTTC. It is translated as CSVDRTGYGGANYGYTF.

J is TRBJ1-2 and V is TRBV29-1; 7 positions match TRBD1. Per germline, CDR1 SQVTM and CDR2 ANQGSEA. V shed 3 bases, J shed 7 bases, and the junction held 11 bases outside the gene matches. There are 14 residues in the CDR3. The DNA of the CDR3 is TGCAGCGTTGAGGGCCGACAGGGACAAGGTGGCTACACCTTC. Amino acid sequence: CSVEGRQGQGGYTF. The whole variable domain, remainder taken from reference TRBV29-1 and TRBJ1-2, is SAVISQKPSRDICQRGTSLTIQCQVDSQVTMMFWYRQQPGQSLTLIATANQGSEATYESGFVIDKFPISRPNLTFSTLTVSNMSPEDSSIYLCSVEGRQGQGGYTFGSGTRLTVV.

Worth noting for this clonotype: At one end, the junction sequence differs from germline, possibly due to a read error. The chain joins TRBV20-1 to TRBJ2-1; 11 bases match TRBD2. Germline values: CDR1 DFQATT, CDR2 SNEGSKA (reference sequence). This CDR3 is built from 18 residues. The CDR3 is CSATPRKIAGGSYNGQFF. CDR3 sequence (DNA): TGCAGTGCTACCCCCAGAAAAATAGCGGGAGGGTCCTACAATGGGCAGTTCTTC.